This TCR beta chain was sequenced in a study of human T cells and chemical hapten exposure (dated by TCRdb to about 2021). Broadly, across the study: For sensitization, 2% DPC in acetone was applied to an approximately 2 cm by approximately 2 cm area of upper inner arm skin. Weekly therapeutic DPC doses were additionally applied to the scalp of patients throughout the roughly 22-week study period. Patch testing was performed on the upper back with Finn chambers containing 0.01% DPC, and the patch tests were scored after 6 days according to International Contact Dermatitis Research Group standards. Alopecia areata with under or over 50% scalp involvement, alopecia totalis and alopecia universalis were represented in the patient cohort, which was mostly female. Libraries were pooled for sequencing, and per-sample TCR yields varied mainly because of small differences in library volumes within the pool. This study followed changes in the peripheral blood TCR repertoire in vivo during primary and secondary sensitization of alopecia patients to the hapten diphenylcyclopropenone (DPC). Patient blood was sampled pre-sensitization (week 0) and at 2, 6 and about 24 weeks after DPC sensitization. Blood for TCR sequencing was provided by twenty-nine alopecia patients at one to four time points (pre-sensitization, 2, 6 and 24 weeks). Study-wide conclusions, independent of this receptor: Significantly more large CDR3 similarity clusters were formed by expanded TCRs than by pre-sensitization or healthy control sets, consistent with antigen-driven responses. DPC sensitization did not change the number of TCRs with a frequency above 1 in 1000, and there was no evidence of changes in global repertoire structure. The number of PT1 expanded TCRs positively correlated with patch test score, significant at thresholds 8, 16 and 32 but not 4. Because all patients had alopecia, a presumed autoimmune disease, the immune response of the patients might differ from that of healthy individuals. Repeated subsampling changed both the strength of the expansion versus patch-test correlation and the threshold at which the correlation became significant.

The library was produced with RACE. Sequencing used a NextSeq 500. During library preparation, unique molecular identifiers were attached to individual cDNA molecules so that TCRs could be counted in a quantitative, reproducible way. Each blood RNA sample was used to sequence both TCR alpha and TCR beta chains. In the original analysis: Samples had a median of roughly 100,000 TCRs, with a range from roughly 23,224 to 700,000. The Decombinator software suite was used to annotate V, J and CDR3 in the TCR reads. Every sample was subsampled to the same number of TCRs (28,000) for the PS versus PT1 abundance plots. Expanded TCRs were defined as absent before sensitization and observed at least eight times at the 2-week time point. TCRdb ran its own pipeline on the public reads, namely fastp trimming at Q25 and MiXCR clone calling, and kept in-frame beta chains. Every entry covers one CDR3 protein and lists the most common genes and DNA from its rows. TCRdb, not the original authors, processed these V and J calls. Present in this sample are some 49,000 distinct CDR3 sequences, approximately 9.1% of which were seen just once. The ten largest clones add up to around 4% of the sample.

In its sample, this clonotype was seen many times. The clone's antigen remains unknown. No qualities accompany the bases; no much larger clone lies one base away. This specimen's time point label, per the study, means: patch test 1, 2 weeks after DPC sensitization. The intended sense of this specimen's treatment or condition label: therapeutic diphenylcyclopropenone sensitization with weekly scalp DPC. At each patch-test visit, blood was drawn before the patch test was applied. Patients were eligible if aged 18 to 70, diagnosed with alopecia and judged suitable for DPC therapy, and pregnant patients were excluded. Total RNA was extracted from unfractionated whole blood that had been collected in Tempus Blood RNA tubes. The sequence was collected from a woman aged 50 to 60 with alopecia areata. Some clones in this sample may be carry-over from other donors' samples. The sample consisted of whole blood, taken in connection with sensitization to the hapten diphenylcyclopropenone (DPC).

The CDR3 in this case is CASSHRWTRTSGRAYEQYF. In nucleotide form, the sequence is TGTGCCAGCAGCCACCGATGGACGCGGACTAGCGGGAGAGCATACGAGCAGTACTTC. The sequence links TRBV3-1 to TRBJ2-7; 13 bases in between match TRBD2. The germline V gene (reference sequence) gives CDR1 as LGHDT and CDR2 as YNNKEL. Trimming takes 3 bases off V and 4 bases off J; junction bases not matched to a gene: 15. The CDR3 measures 19 amino acids from cysteine to phenylalanine. Only the CDR3 portion is preserved as DNA: 57 bases, with reading frame beginning at the first base.